The text below deals with one TCR beta chain. These data are taken from a study of blood T cells in healthy people across ages. A J-beta primer mix and a sample-barcoded 5' primer were used in a second PCR of about 6 to 12 cycles. Each CDR3 protein is one row after TCRdb ran MiXCR on the 5' RACE reads. The table shows over 600,000 distinct CDR3 sequences, with about 61% occurring only once. The sample comprised blood. This clonotype was sampled from a middle-aged man in good health.

The CDR3 spells CASSVSGTEETQYF. CDR3 sequence (DNA): TGTGCCAGCAGCGTAAGTGGGACCGAAGAGACCCAGTACTTC. V usage is TRBV9 and J usage is TRBJ2-5; the D gene could be TRBD1 or TRBD2 (5 bases each). Per germline, CDR1 SGDLS and CDR2 YYNGEE. This CDR3 has 14 residues. Between the trimmed V and J ends, which lost 1 base and 3 bases, there was a span of 10 bases.